The 31 T cell receptor beta chains in this list originate from one sample, sequenced in a study of T-cell reconstitution after alpha-beta-depleted transplantation in children. For TCRbeta, the library was prepared with unique molecular identifiers. MiXCR, applied by TCRdb to the PCR reads, yields one record per CDR3 protein. The sample has some 200,000 distinct CDR3 sequences; approximately 6.9% are singletons. This material consisted of PBMCs, taken before TCRalphabeta/CD19-depleted stem cell transplant. These receptors were collected from a boy aged 2 to 9 with acute lymphoblastic leukemia, due to receive a stem cell transplant.

This clonotype was counted a few times. This chain uses TRBV3-1 with TRBJ2-3; 10 bases are a match to TRBD2. Unmatched junction bases numbered 18, after V lost 4 bases and J lost 5 bases. Looked up from germline, CDR1 is LGHDT and CDR2 is YNNKEL (reference sequence). This CDR3 has 19 residues. CDR3 nucleotides: TGTGCCAGCAGCCCCGGGACTAGCGCACACACTCTCCTGGGAGATACGCAGTATTTT. Amino acid sequence: CASSPGTSAHTLLGDTQYF.

This chain connects TRBV3-1 to TRBJ2-1; no reliable D call. Germline V gene sequence: CDR1 LGHDT, CDR2 YNNKEL (reference sequence). The CDR3 has 14 amino acids. V dropped 6 bases and J dropped 8 bases, with 17 bases sitting between them. The CDR3 DNA sequence: TGTGCCAGCAGTCGAAATCCCCGAGAAGATGAGCAGTTCTTC. It encodes CASSRNPREDEQFF.

This chain links TRBV28 with TRBJ1-1; D is unresolved. The CDR3 is made up of 13 amino acids. Germline CDR1 is MDHEN and CDR2 is SYDVKM. Deletions cut 8 bases from V and 3 bases from J, with 13 bases between. The CDR3 nucleotides are TGTGCCAGCGGCATTGGGATATACACTGAAGCTTTCTTT. It yields the protein CASGIGIYTEAFF. Supplemented by reference TRBV28 and TRBJ1-1, the full variable domain reads DVKVTQSSRYLVKRTGEKVFLECVQDMDHENMFWYRQDPGLGLRLIYFSYDVKMKEKGDIPEGYSVSREKKERFSLILESASTNQTSMYLCASGIGIYTEAFFGQGTRLTVV.

This clonotype was observed at least ten times. DNA for the CDR3: TGCAGCGCCGGGGGATCCGTTATCTCCTACGAGCAGTACTTC. Protein sequence: CSAGGSVISYEQYF. The chain carries TRBV29-1 and TRBJ2-7; weak D call: TRBD2 (6 bases). There are 14 residues in the CDR3. Germline V gives CDR1 SQVTM, CDR2 ANQGSEA. Trimming left V 7 bases short and J 0 bases short, with 16 bases between.

This clonotype was seen a handful of times. V and J are TRBV4-3 and TRBJ2-1; 10 bases fit TRBD2. Trimming took 3 bases from V and 4 from J; bases not matched to a gene: 6. The CDR3 runs to 16 residues. Germline CDR1 is LGHNA and CDR2 is YSLEER. CDR3 in amino acids: CASSQALAGEYNEQFF. In DNA, the CDR3 is TGCGCCAGCAGCCAGGCTCTAGCGGGGGAATACAATGAGCAGTTCTTC.

Only one count was recorded for this clonotype. The missing conserved phenylalanine or tryptophan at the end of this CDR3 makes a read error likely. V usage is TRBV12-3 or TRBV12-4 and J usage is TRBJ2-7; 14 positions match TRBD2. V dropped 6 bases and J dropped 2; count of bases not matched to a gene: 9. This CDR3 is 17 amino acids long. The CDR3 coding sequence is TGTGCCAGCAGCTCCGGACTAGCGGGGGGCCGGACCTACGAGCAGTACATC. Protein: CASSSGLAGGRTYEQYI.

This clonotype was seen repeatedly, ten times or more. The chain links TRBV11-2 to TRBJ2-3; a possible D gene is TRBD2 (5 bases). Germline CDR1 and CDR2: SGHAT and FQNNGV. Trimming cost V 5 bases and J 5 bases, with 8 bases left between them. This CDR3 has 12 amino acids. CDR3: CASSPGGDTQYF. Here the CDR3 DNA reads TGTGCCAGCAGCCCAGGAGGAGATACGCAGTATTTT.

This clonotype has more than one count but fewer than ten. The genes are TRBV3-1 and TRBJ2-1; 12 bases align to TRBD2. This CDR3 region has 17 residues. Trimming took 4 bases from V and 5 from J; bases not matched to a gene: 9. Germline V CDR1 and CDR2: LGHDT, YNNKEL (reference sequence). DNA for the CDR3: TGTGCCAGCAGCCCTCCTAGCGGGGGGGTTTTCAACAATGAGCAGTTCTTC. Its protein product is CASSPPSGGVFNNEQFF.

This clonotype was counted many times. The chain combines TRBV9 with TRBJ2-7; D is ambiguous. V lost 4 bases, J lost 3 bases, and 11 bases lay in between. Looked up from germline, CDR1 is SGDLS and CDR2 is YYNGEE. The CDR3 has 13 amino acids. The CDR3 is CASSLGSLYEQYF. The CDR3, as DNA: TGTGCCAGCAGCCTAGGTAGCCTCTACGAGCAGTACTTC.

This clonotype appeared a few times. The rearrangement uses TRBV6-1 and TRBJ1-5; the D gene is possibly TRBD1 (6 bases). Trimming cost V 3 bases and J 7 bases, with 13 bases left between them. Germline CDR1 MNHNS, CDR2 SASEGT. The CDR3 is 14 amino acids. CDR3 region: CASSDRGTRQPQHF. Here the CDR3 DNA reads TGTGCCAGCAGTGACAGGGGCACACGGCAGCCCCAGCATTTT.

This clonotype has a count of ten or more. V gene TRBV3-1 combines with J gene TRBJ1-5; D not resolved. Trimming took off 0 bases at V and 0 bases at J, with 6 bases between the two ends. There are 15 residues in the CDR3. The germline gives CDR1 LGHDT, CDR2 YNNKEL (reference sequence). For the CDR3, the DNA is TGTGCCAGCAGCCAAGATATCGGTAGCAATCAGCCCCAGCATTTT. Its translation is CASSQDIGSNQPQHF.

The table lists this clonotype with a few counts. The rearrangement uses TRBV15 and TRBJ2-7; TRBD1 matches at 8 bases. V shed 0 bases and J 3 bases; nucleotides not matched to a gene: 10. Germline V gene sequence: CDR1 LNHNV, CDR2 YYDKDF (reference sequence). The CDR3 runs 17 residues. CDR3 in amino acids: CATSRDNFRTGNYEQYF. The CDR3 DNA sequence: TGTGCCACCAGCAGAGATAACTTCCGGACAGGGAACTACGAGCAGTACTTC.

This clonotype was detected many times. The chain employs TRBV7-9 and TRBJ2-5; no definite D call. Germline V gene lookup returns CDR1 SEHNR and CDR2 FQNEAQ (reference sequence). The ends were cut back, 2 bases at V and 1 base at J, with 5 bases in the middle. The CDR3 consists of 13 residues. The CDR3: CASSLLSQETQYF. The CDR3 region has the DNA TGTGCCAGCAGCTTATTAAGCCAAGAGACCCAGTACTTC. Supplemented by reference TRBV7-9 and TRBJ2-5, the full variable domain reads DTGVSQNPRHKITKRGQNVTFRCDPISEHNRLYWYRQTLGQGPEFLTYFQNEAQLEKSRLLSDRFSAERPKGSFSTLEIQRTEQGDSAMYLCASSLLSQETQYFGPGTRLLVL.

With respect to this clonotype: In this CDR3 the conserved last residue, phenylalanine or tryptophan, is missing, so a read error is likely. The chain combines TRBV5-1 with TRBJ2-7; D is perhaps TRBD2 (5 bases). Germline-derived CDR1 and CDR2 are SGHRS and YFSETQ. V was cut by 4 bases and J by 1 base, with 6 bases left in between. This CDR3 contains 12 residues. The CDR3 DNA reads as TGCGCCAGCAGCCGGGATTCCTACGAGCAGTACTTA. Amino acids: CASSRDSYEQYL.

This clonotype has a count of ten or more. This chain connects TRBV14 to TRBJ2-5; 11 positions match TRBD1. The junction had 7 bases not matched to a gene; V was cut back by 0 bases and J by 4 bases. The germline V gene encodes CDR1 SGHDN and CDR2 FVKESK. CDR3 length equals 17 residues. The CDR3 DNA reads TGTGCCAGCAGCCAAGACCTCGGACAGGGGGCTTCAGAGACCCAGTACTTC. Protein product: CASSQDLGQGASETQYF.

This clonotype was seen many times. This sequence joins TRBV28 and TRBJ2-1; D is ambiguous. With 5 bases removed from V and 0 bases from J, the gap between germline ends came to 14 bases. Germline loops: CDR1 MDHEN, CDR2 SYDVKM. The CDR3 totals 16 residues. Written as DNA, the CDR3 is TGTGCCAGCAGTACCCAGACATTAGGCTCCTACAATGAGCAGTTCTTC. This codes for CASSTQTLGSYNEQFF. Using reference TRBV28 and TRBJ2-1 for the parts outside the CDR3, the full variable domain is DVKVTQSSRYLVKRTGEKVFLECVQDMDHENMFWYRQDPGLGLRLIYFSYDVKMKEKGDIPEGYSVSREKKERFSLILESASTNQTSMYLCASSTQTLGSYNEQFFGPGTRLTVL.

This clonotype was seen repeatedly, ten times or more. The genes are TRBV11-2 and TRBJ2-5, with 9 bases identical to TRBD2. The CDR3 spans 16 residues. The germline V gene has CDR1 SGHAT and CDR2 FQNNGV. J gave up 5 bases and V 4 bases, and 11 bases lay outside the gene matches. CDR3 nucleotide sequence: TGTGCCAGCAGCTCCCCCGGGCTAGCGGGGATGGAGACCCAGTACTTC. It translates to CASSSPGLAGMETQYF.

This clonotype has ten or more counts. The V call is TRBV6-5, the J call TRBJ2-7; possible D gene TRBD2, 5 bases. CDR3 length equals 13 residues. Trimming took off 6 bases at V and 6 bases at J, with 15 bases between the two ends. Per germline, CDR1 MNHEY and CDR2 SVGAGI. CDR3 sequence reads: CASRGRFGGEQYF. Here the CDR3 DNA reads TGTGCCAGCAGGGGCCGATTTGGAGGCGAGCAGTACTTC.

This clonotype has a count of ten or more. The chain employs TRBV25-1 and TRBJ2-7; a possible D gene is TRBD2 (6 bases). Between the trimmed V and J ends, which lost 6 bases and 4 bases, there was a span of 28 bases. The germline V gene has CDR1 MGHDK and CDR2 SYGVNS. CDR3 length: 18 residues. CDR3 region: CASSVGGGADIGHYEQYF. CDR3 in DNA: TGTGCCAGCAGCGTTGGTGGAGGGGCCGACATCGGCCATTACGAGCAGTACTTC.

In its sample, this clonotype was seen many times. The genes are TRBV6-1 and TRBJ1-1; no definite D call. Between the trimmed V and J ends, which lost 8 bases and 2 bases, there was a span of 6 bases. Germline assignment: CDR1 MNHNS and CDR2 SASEGT. The CDR3 extends over 11 amino acids. The CDR3 protein is CASPTNTEAFF. The CDR3 region has the DNA TGTGCCAGCCCAACAAACACTGAAGCTTTCTTT.

The DNA for the CDR3 is TGTGCCAGCAGGCTATCGACAAGGGTAGCCACTGGGGCCAACGTCCTGACTTTC. Residues: CASRLSTRVATGANVLTF. This chain links TRBV12-3 or TRBV12-4 with TRBJ2-6; D is uncertain. Trimming pared 6 bases from V and 2 bases from J, leaving 20 bases between. CDR3 size: 18 residues.

This clonotype was picked up many times. The chain joins TRBV4-2 to TRBJ2-2, with TRBD2 matching over 15 bases. The CDR3 totals 20 residues. Germline lookup yields CDR1 LGHNA and CDR2 YNFKEQ. With V trimmed by 4 bases and J by 7 bases, 16 bases remained unmatched. The CDR3 coding sequence is TGTGCCAGCAGCCGAAGGACTAGCGGGAGGGCCTGGGGATTTAGCGGGGAGCTGTTTTTT. Protein sequence: CASSRRTSGRAWGFSGELFF.

The sample holds a few counts of this clonotype. The chain uses TRBV11-2 and TRBJ2-4; no clear D. The CDR3 spans 18 residues. V gave up 5 bases and J gave up 1 base, with 21 bases separating them. In germline, CDR1 is SGHAT, CDR2 FQNNGV. The CDR3 DNA sequence: TGTGCCAGCAGCCCCTCGGTGGGAAGTTCCAGGGCCAAAAACATTCAGTACTTC. It translates to CASSPSVGSSRAKNIQYF.

This clonotype was counted between two and nine times. The CDR3 DNA reads as TGTGCCAGCATCTCCGGGAGTACCACAGATACGCAGTATTTT. This encodes CASISGSTTDTQYF. The V and J genes are TRBV7-2 and TRBJ2-3; TRBD2 might be the D (6 bases). CDR3 length: 14 amino acids. CDR1 SGHTA and CDR2 FQGNSA come from the germline V gene. V lost 7 bases and J lost 2, with 13 bases in between.

A single count supports this clonotype. One junction end disagrees with the germline gene, perhaps due to a read error. CDR3 nucleotides: TGCTGTGCCCGGGGGGGAAATGTTAGGGGGCCGACAGATACGCAGTATTTT. The encoded protein is CCARGGNVRGPTDTQYF. The genes are TRBV20-1 and TRBJ2-3, with D perhaps matching TRBD2 (8 bases). Germline values: CDR1 DFQATT, CDR2 SNEGSKA (reference sequence). This CDR3 contains 17 residues.

The CDR3 is CASSGGPDTQYF. The CDR3 DNA follows: TGCGCCAGCAGCGGGGGGCCAGATACGCAGTATTTT. The chain couples TRBV10-2 to TRBJ2-3, with D maybe TRBD2 (7 bases). This CDR3 is 12 amino acids long. Germline lookup yields CDR1 WSHSY and CDR2 SAAADI. Trimming removed 6 bases at V and 4 bases at J, with 8 bases between.

At least ten counts were recorded for this clonotype. The chain employs TRBV29-1 and TRBJ2-7, with D possibly being TRBD1 (6 bases). This CDR3 is built from 13 residues. The germline V gene has CDR1 SQVTM and CDR2 ANQGSEA. V was trimmed by 3 bases and J by 5 bases, leaving 14 bases between them. The DNA of the CDR3 is TGCAGCGTTGAGGGGGCCAGGGGCCACGAGCAGTACTTC. This encodes CSVEGARGHEQYF.

The rearrangement uses TRBV6-5 and TRBJ1-2; 10 bases line up with TRBD1. V gave up 6 bases and J gave up 7 bases; unmatched junction bases: 2. The CDR3 sequence is 12 residues long. CDR1 is MNHEY and CDR2 is SVGAGI in the germline V gene. This CDR3 is CASRTGGLGYTF. The CDR3 coding sequence is TGTGCCAGCAGGACAGGGGGCCTTGGCTACACCTTC.

This clonotype was counted ten times or more. The V and J genes are TRBV20-1 and TRBJ2-5, with a possible D match to TRBD2 (5 bases). This CDR3 is 12 amino acids long. Germline values: CDR1 DFQATT, CDR2 SNEGSKA (reference sequence). Trimming left V 5 bases short and J 1 base short, with 8 bases between. DNA of the CDR3: TGCAGTGCTTTGCGGGCCCAAGAGACCCAGTACTTC. Protein sequence: CSALRAQETQYF.

This clonotype was counted ten times or more. The rearrangement joins TRBV4-2 to TRBJ2-1; the match to TRBD2 covers 11 bases. This CDR3 contains 16 residues. V was clipped by 0 bases and J by 8 bases; unmatched bases: 6. From germline, CDR1 is LGHNA and CDR2 YNFKEQ. CDR3 nucleotide sequence: TGTGCCAGCAGCCAAGAACTAGCGGGGGTTTCTGATGAGCAGTTCTTC. This gives the protein CASSQELAGVSDEQFF.

This sequence joins TRBV6-5 and TRBJ2-7, with D unclear. Trimming cost V 0 bases and J 5 bases, with 8 bases left between them. The CDR3 spans 13 residues. Germline V lookup: CDR1 MNHEY, CDR2 SVGAGI. The CDR3, as DNA: TGTGCCAGCAGTTACTCTTACGGGCACGAGCAGTACTTC. It specifies CASSYSYGHEQYF.